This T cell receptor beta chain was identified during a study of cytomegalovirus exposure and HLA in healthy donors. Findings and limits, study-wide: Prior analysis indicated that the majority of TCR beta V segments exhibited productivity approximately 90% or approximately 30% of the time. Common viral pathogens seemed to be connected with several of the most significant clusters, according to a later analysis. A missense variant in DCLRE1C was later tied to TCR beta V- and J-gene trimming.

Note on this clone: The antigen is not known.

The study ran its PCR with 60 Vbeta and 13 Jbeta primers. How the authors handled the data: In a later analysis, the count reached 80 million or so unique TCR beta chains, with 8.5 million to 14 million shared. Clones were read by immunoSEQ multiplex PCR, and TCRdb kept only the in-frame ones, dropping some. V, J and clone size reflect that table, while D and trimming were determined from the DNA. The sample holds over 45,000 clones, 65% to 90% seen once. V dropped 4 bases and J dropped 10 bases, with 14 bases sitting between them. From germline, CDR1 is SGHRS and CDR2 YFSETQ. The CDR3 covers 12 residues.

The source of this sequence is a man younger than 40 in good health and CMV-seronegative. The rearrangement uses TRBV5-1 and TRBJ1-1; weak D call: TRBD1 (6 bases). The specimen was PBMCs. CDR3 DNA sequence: TGCGCCAGCAGCCCCCAGGGGCAAGGAGCTTTCTTT. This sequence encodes CASSPQGQGAFF.